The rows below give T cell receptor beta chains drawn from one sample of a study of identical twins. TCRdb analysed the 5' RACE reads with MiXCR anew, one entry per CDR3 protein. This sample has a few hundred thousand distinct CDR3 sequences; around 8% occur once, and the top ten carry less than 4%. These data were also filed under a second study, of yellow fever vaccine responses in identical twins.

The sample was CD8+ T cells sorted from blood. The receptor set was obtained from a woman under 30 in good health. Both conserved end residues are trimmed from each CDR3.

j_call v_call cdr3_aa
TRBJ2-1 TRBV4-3 ASSQDPYSGWVYEQF
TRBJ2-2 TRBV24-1 ATRDRASGELF
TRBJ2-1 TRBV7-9 ASSLLLAYNEQF
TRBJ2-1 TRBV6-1 ASIASGSSYNEQF
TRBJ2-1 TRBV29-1 SGRVSGGRYNEQF
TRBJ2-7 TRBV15 ATSSGVSYEQY
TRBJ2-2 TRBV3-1 ASSPLLGAGELF
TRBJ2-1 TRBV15 ATSRAPRTGTLNEQF
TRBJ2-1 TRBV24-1 ATSDPTVGHEQF
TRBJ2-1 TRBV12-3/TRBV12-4 ASSPHGLAYNEQF
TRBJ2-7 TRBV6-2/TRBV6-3 ASSQDLTGAYEQY
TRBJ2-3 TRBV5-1 ASSVPIISDTQY
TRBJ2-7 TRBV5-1 ASSYVFSVYEQY
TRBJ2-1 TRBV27 ASSDRLYNEQF
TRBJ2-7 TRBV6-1 ASNRGQDYEQY
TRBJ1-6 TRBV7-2 ASSLEDLGNSPLH
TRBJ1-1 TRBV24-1 ATSGRGSTEAF
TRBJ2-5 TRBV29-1 SVRPGLAGETQY
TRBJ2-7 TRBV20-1 SARDIMGESYEQY
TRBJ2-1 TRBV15 ATSYSGLTRYNEQF
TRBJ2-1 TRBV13 ARSPNREGTSVYNEQF
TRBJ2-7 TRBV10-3 AIGQGSYEQY
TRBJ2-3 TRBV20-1 SARVWDSVEDTQY
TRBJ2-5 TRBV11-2 ASSPQYGTSPGTQY
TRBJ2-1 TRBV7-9 AILGLVSYEQF
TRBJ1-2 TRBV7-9 ASSPFPLTAPNYGYT
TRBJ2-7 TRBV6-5 ASSYSPRVMTGAINEQY
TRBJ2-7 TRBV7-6 ASSTRTSGGGEQY
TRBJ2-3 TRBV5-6 ASSLLWDRGSTDTQY
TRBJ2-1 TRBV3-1 ASSPSGGDYNEQF
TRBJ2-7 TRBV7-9 ASSPTPGGSYEQY
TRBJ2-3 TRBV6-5 ASSYSRGGDTQY
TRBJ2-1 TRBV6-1 ATTGNLYNEQF
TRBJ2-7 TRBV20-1 SARNPRGTYEQY
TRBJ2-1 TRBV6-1 ASYAAGVNEQF
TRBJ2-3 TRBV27 ASRGGNTQY
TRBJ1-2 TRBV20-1 SPLTGNYGYT
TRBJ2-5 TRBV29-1 SVDGGGQSPETQY
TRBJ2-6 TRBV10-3 AIRSMSNSGANVLT
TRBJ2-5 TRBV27 ASCRLDQETQY